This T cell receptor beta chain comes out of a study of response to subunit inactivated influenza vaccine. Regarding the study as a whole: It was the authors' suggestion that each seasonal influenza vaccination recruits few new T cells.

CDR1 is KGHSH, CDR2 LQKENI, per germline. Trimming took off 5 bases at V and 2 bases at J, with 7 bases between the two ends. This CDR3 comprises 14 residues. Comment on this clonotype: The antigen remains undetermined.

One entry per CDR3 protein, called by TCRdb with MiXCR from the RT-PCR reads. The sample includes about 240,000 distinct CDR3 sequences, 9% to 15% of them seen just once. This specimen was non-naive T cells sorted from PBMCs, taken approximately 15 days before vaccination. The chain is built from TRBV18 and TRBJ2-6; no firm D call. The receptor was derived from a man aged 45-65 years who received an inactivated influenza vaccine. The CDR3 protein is CASSGATGANVLTF. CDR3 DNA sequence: TGTGCCAGCTCAGGCGCGACTGGGGCCAACGTCCTGACTTTC.